This TCR beta chain appears in the sequencing data of a study of T cell responses to AZD1222 COVID-19 vaccine (dated by TCRdb to the early 2020s). About the study as a whole: AZD1222 recipients whose second dose came at about 4 weeks and those whose second dose came at about 12 weeks were combined into one group, since spike-specific TCR depth and breadth did not differ between the two schedules. TCR sequencing was performed for about 250 trial participants, of whom about 200 were given two doses of AZD1222 and around 25 were given two doses of MenACWY control vaccine. Enrollment into the trials was organized by age into subgroups of 18-55, 56-69 and 70-plus years, and those subgroups contained roughly 140, 27 and 60 TCR-sequenced participants, respectively. Broader findings and caveats from the paper: Nearly half of unique spike-specific TCRs reportedly recognized epitopes outside regions mutated in the B.1.351 and B.1.1.7 variants. No day 14 peak-response samples were available, so repertoires were characterized only after the peak T cell response. Participants were mostly white British and included more females than males, and it was suggested by the authors that clonal diversity may have been underestimated. Conclusions about previously exposed vaccinees are limited, since just six AZD1222 recipients were seropositive for SARS-CoV-2 at baseline. In the small 56-69-year group, the increase in depth fell short of significance, most likely because of low power. CD4 TCRs associated with the vaccine covered the entire spike protein, and the dominant responses were in regions 160-218 and 743-854. After two AZD1222 doses, spike-specific TCR breadth and depth were significantly higher than at day 0 and than in MenACWY recipients.

The CDR3 regions of human TCRbeta chains were analyzed by immunosequencing. The authors' pipeline ran thus. TCRs in the repertoires were compared against a reference library of SARS-CoV-2-specific TCRs that had been generated with the MIRA antigen-specificity platform. Breadth was defined as the fraction of unique TCRs that were SARS-CoV-2-associated. Depth was defined as the fraction of total T cells that were SARS-CoV-2-associated. Using the MIRA data, each spike-specific TCR was assigned both to the spike region to which the TCR was reactive and to a CD4 or CD8 class. Log10-transformed breadth and depth values were compared by one-way ANOVA with Sidak's multiple comparisons tests. This immuneACCESS table, as held by TCRdb, lists in-frame sequences with V and J called but not all clones. Of the missing ones, under half trace to an unresolved V gene in checked studies; the others have no known cause. From that table come the V and J calls and clone size; the DNA was used to work out D and trimming. The sample contains about 120,000 clones, approximately 90% of them found a single time. Of the sample, under 9% is held by the ten largest clones.

Deletion took 2 bases off V and 2 bases off J, with a span of 7 bases between the germline ends. The CDR3 runs 13 residues from the cysteine to the phenylalanine. Only CDR3 DNA remains: 39 bases, in frame from the first base. CDR1 and CDR2 are drawn from the germline V gene (reference sequence): MNHNY, SVGAGI. Explained via the paper, the time point label denotes: baseline before first vaccination. The vaccinee samples were drawn from two UK trials, COV001 and COV002, one of which was a single-blind randomized controlled phase 2/3 trial testing AZD1222 (ChAdOx1 nCoV-19) in healthy adults. For TCRbeta chain sequencing, PBMC samples from trial participants were taken at day 0 and at day 28 after the second dose. About this clone: Its recognized antigen is unknown. There are no base qualities to consult, and no much larger clone falls within one base.

The sequencing used peripheral blood, collected on day 0 of AZD1222 vaccination. The rearranged segments are TRBV6-6 and TRBJ2-7; TRBD1 is a weak D gene call, 6 bases matching. The origin of this receptor is an adult in good health. The DNA reads TGTGCCAGCAGTTACCGGGACACCTACGAGCAGTACTTC. This codes for CASSYRDTYEQYF.